This T cell receptor (beta chain) derives from a study of blood T cell repertoires in COVID-19 (TCRdb year 2020). Background for the entire study: Collaborator samples came from the United States, Italy and Spain and covered acute and convalescent phases of COVID-19. Where HLA class I and class II types were available, the types were taken from metadata supplied by the sample provider, not from assay-based typing. The samples were drawn from the first 160 participants of the ongoing ImmuneRACE study and from some 1,300 subjects provided by 6 global collaborators. Deeply sampled blood TCRbeta repertoires from subjects exposed to, actively infected with, or recovered from COVID-19 were included in the dataset. The material from the prospective study consisted of cDNA or gDNA derived from T cells, B-cell-depleted T cells, or PBMCs. The repertoires were released in a freely available public database intended as a resource for research on the immune response to SARS-CoV-2. Sample metadata almost always included a de-identified subject ID, COVID-19 status, age in years and sex.

The immunoSEQ Assay, a bias-controlled multiplex PCR, was used to amplify TCRbeta CDR3 regions from genomic DNA. The source study handled its data this way. The number of nucleated cells in each sample was estimated by amplification of reference gene primers within the assay. To quantify the absolute abundance of each unique TCRbeta CDR3 rearrangement, sequence reads were collapsed and filtered. Productive Simpson clonality was computed per sample as the square root of Simpson's diversity index over productive rearrangements. As stored in TCRdb, this immuneACCESS dataset retains in-frame rearrangements with V and J assigned. A fraction of the clones does not appear; measured against another copy, unresolved V genes explain less than half of the discrepancy, and the remainder lacks a known reason. For V, J and clone size, that table is used; D and trimming come from the DNA. Present in this sample are around 100,000 clones, roughly 87% of which were seen just once. The leading ten clones occupy less than 7.5% of the sample.

General study outcomes and caveats: Clinical and demographic metadata were provided uncurated, with the amount varying by source and participant.

Collaborating institutions collected whole blood in K2EDTA tubes following their own protocols. Collaborator samples were shipped for TCRbeta analysis as frozen whole blood, isolated PBMCs, or DNA extracted from either sample type. This clone has more than one count but fewer than ten. The antigen this receptor binds is unknown. No base qualities exist here, and no much larger clone lies one base off it. CDR1 is given as SGHNT and CDR2 as YENEEA, both from the germline V gene. V lost 1 base and J lost 7 bases; the stretch between them is 13 bases long. The CDR3 covers 14 residues, taking in both the cysteine and the phenylalanine. This entry keeps only the CDR3 DNA: 42 bases, framed from base 1.

The sequence is built from TRBV11-3 and TRBJ1-1; 6 matching bases give a weak D call of TRBD1. The receptor's source is an older woman with acute or convalescent COVID-19. The sequenced sample was peripheral blood. The CDR3 region has the sequence CASSLGREGDEAFF. The DNA sequence follows: TGTGCCAGCAGCTTAGGCCGCGAGGGGGATGAAGCTTTCTTT.